These 10 T cell receptor beta chains came from one sample sequenced in a study of chronic HIV infection and antiretroviral therapy. Each CDR3 protein gets one entry after TCRdb re-called the 5' RACE reads with MiXCR. The profile shows 30,000 to 35,000 distinct CDR3 sequences, about 9.7% of them singletons. The specimen was peripheral blood. Receptors originate from an adult who had HIV and had not received antiretroviral therapy, or was an uninfected healthy control (not recorded which).

The chain has TRBV20-1 and TRBJ1-2; 12 bases are shared with TRBD1. Looked up from germline, CDR1 is DFQATT and CDR2 is SNEGSKA (reference sequence). The CDR3 is made up of 16 amino acids. V lost 5 bases, J lost 6 bases, and 13 bases stayed unmatched. The CDR3 reads CSAGITQGQGADGYTF. In DNA form, the CDR3 reads TGCAGTGCTGGGATTACCCAGGGACAGGGGGCAGATGGCTACACCTTC.

In its sample, this clonotype was seen many times. J is TRBJ2-3 and V is TRBV10-3; the match to TRBD1 covers 9 bases. Germline loops: CDR1 ENHRY, CDR2 SYGVKD. This CDR3 has 13 residues. V shed 6 bases, J shed 3 bases, and the junction held 1 base outside the gene matches. CDR3 residues: CAIRGTGTDTQYF. The DNA of the CDR3 is TGTGCCATCAGGGGGACAGGGACAGATACGCAGTATTTT.

The table lists this clonotype with a few counts. The rearrangement links TRBV27 to TRBJ1-6; D is possibly TRBD1 (5 bases). This CDR3 region has 13 residues. Germline values: CDR1 MNHEY, CDR2 SMNVEV (reference sequence). Trimming left V 3 bases short and J 10 bases short, with 10 bases between. The CDR3: CASSFQGDSPLHF. The CDR3 DNA reads TGTGCCAGCAGTTTCCAGGGCGACTCACCCCTCCACTTT.

A few counts support this clonotype. The V gene is TRBV12-3 or TRBV12-4, the J gene TRBJ1-1; possibly TRBD1 for D (5 bases). The CDR3 spans 15 residues. V lost 3 bases and J lost 1, with 12 bases in between. The CDR3 DNA reads TGTGCCAGCAGTTTGATGGGGGTAGGGAACACTGAAGCTTTCTTT. Protein: CASSLMGVGNTEAFF.

This clonotype appeared many times. The chain is built from TRBV18 and TRBJ2-1, with D possibly called TRBD1 or TRBD2 (5 bases each). Germline loops: CDR1 KGHSH, CDR2 LQKENI. This CDR3 has 20 residues. V was trimmed by 2 bases and J by 9 bases, leaving 32 bases between them. CDR3 protein: CASSPSDKGVFPATSGEQFF. The CDR3 DNA sequence: TGTGCCAGCTCACCATCGGACAAGGGAGTATTCCCCGCAACGTCCGGTGAGCAGTTCTTC.

There are many counts of this clonotype. J is TRBJ1-2 and V is TRBV4-3, with 12 positions matching TRBD1. In germline, CDR1 is LGHNA, CDR2 YSLEER. This CDR3 spans 18 amino acids. J was trimmed by 5 bases and V by 1 base; bases with no gene match: 11. The CDR3 nucleotides are TGCGCCAGCAGCCAAGCACGCGGGACAGGGGGCGTGTTTTATGGCTACACCTTC. Its protein product is CASSQARGTGGVFYGYTF.

The gene calls are TRBV29-1 and TRBJ2-3; 9 bases match TRBD2. The CDR3 has 16 residues. Trimming cost V 6 bases and J 0 bases; bases outside gene matches: 10. Germline V gene lookup returns CDR1 SQVTM and CDR2 ANQGSEA. CDR3 protein: CSVKGAGGASTDTQYF. CDR3 coding DNA: TGCAGCGTAAAAGGGGCGGGAGGGGCGAGCACAGATACGCAGTATTTT.

This clonotype has a handful of counts. This sequence joins TRBV14 and TRBJ2-7; D is undetermined. V was shortened by 1 base and J by 3 bases, with 7 bases between the two germline ends. In germline, CDR1 is SGHDN, CDR2 FVKESK. The CDR3 consists of 13 residues. The CDR3 loop reads CASSQGNSYEQYF. The CDR3 nucleotides are TGTGCCAGCAGCCAAGGGAACAGCTACGAGCAGTACTTC. Using reference TRBV14 and TRBJ2-7 for the parts outside the CDR3, the full variable domain is EAGVTQFPSHSVIEKGQTVTLRCDPISGHDNLYWYRRVMGKEIKFLLHFVKESKQDESGMPNNRFLAERTGGTYSTLKVQPAELEDSGVYFCASSQGNSYEQYFGPGTRLTVT.

This clonotype occurred a few times. The chain employs TRBV9 and TRBJ1-1; 7 nucleotides line up with TRBD1. CDR1 and CDR2 from the germline V gene are SGDLS and YYNGEE. V shed 2 bases and J 4 bases; nucleotides not matched to a gene: 8. The CDR3 contains 15 residues. Written as DNA, the CDR3 is TGTGCCAGCAGCGTTTCAACAGGGGAGGGCACTGAAGCTTTCTTT. It specifies CASSVSTGEGTEAFF.

This clonotype was recorded at least ten times. The rearrangement joins TRBV12-3 or TRBV12-4 to TRBJ2-1; 9 positions agree with TRBD1. The CDR3 contains 15 residues. V gave up 4 bases and J gave up 10 bases; unmatched junction bases: 11. The CDR3 DNA reads TGTGCCAGCAGTTCCGGGACAGGGCCTTTAGGGGAGCAGTTCTTC. This codes for CASSSGTGPLGEQFF.